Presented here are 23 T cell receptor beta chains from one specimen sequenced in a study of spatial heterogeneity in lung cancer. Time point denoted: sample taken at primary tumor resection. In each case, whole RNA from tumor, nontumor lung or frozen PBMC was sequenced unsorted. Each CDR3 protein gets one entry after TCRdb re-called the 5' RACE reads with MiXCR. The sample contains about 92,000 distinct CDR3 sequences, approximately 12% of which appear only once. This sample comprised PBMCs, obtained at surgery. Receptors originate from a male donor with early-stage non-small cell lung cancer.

CDR3 amino acids: CASSQDGRGGTDTQYF. As DNA, the CDR3 is TGTGCCAGCAGCCAAGACGGCCGAGGAGGAACAGATACGCAGTATTTT. The V gene is TRBV4-2, the J gene TRBJ2-3; D perhaps matches TRBD2 (5 bases). V was shortened by 0 bases and J by 3 bases, with 13 bases between the two germline ends. The CDR3 extends over 16 amino acids. Germline-derived CDR1 and CDR2 are LGHNA and YNFKEQ.

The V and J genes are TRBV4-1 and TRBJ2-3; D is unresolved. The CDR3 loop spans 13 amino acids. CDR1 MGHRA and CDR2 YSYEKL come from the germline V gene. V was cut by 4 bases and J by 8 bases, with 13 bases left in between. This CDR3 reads CASSLPTTSTQYF. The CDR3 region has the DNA TGCGCCAGCAGCCTACCCACGACGAGTACGCAGTATTTT.

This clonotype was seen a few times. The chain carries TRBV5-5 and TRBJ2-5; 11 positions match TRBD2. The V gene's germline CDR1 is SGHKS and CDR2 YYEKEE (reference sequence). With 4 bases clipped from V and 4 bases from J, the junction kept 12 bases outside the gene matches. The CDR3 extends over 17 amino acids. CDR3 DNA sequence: TGTGCCAGCAGCACAATCGTAGCGGGAGGGCTTGGAGAGACCCAGTACTTC. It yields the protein CASSTIVAGGLGETQYF.

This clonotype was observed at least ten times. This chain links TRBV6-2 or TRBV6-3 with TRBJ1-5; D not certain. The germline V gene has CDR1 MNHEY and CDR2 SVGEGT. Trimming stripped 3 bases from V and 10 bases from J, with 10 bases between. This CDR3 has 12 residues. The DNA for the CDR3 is TGTGCCAGCAGTTATACCGACTTTCCCCAGCATTTT. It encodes CASSYTDFPQHF.

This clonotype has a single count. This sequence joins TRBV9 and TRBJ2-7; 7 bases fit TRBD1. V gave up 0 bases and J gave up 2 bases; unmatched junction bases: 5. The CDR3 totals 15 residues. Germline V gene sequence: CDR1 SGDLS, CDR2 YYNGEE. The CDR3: CASSVDGRGTYEQYF. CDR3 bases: TGTGCCAGCAGCGTAGACGGCAGGGGGACCTACGAGCAGTACTTC. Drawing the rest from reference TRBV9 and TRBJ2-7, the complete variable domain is DSGVTQTPKHLITATGQRVTLRCSPRSGDLSVYWYQQSLDQGLQFLIQYYNGEERAKGNILERFSAQQFPDLHSELNLSSLELGDSALYFCASSVDGRGTYEQYFGPGTRLTVT.

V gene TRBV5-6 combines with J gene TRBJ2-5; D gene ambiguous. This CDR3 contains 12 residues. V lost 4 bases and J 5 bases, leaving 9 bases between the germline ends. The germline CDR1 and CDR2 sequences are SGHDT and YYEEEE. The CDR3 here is CASSTLWETQYF. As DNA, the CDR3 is TGTGCCAGCAGCACCCTATGGGAGACCCAGTACTTC. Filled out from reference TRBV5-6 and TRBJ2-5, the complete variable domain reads DAGVTQSPTHLIKTRGQQVTLRCSPKSGHDTVSWYQQALGQGPQFIFQYYEEEERQRGNFPDRFSGHQFPNYSSELNVNALLLGDSALYLCASSTLWETQYFGPGTRLLVL.

The CDR3 loop is CASSLGDRVRYEQFF. The CDR3, as DNA: TGTGCCAGCAGCTTAGGGGACAGGGTGCGGTATGAGCAGTTCTTC. V is TRBV11-2 and J is TRBJ2-1; TRBD1 aligns across 9 bases. J was trimmed by 8 bases and V by 1 base; bases with no gene match: 6. The germline V gene encodes CDR1 SGHAT and CDR2 FQNNGV. The CDR3 runs to 15 residues. The full variable domain, rest sourced from reference TRBV11-2 and TRBJ2-1, is EAGVAQSPRYKIIEKRQSVAFWCNPISGHATLYWYQQILGQGPKLLIQFQNNGVVDDSQLPKDRFSAERLKGVDSTLKIQPAKLEDSAVYLCASSLGDRVRYEQFFGPGTRLTVL.

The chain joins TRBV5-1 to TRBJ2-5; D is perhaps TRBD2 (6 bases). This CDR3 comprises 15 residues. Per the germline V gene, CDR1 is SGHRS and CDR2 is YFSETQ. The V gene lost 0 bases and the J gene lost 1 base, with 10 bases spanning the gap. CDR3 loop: CASSLGGGAQETQYF. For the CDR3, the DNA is TGCGCCAGCAGCTTGGGGGGAGGAGCCCAAGAGACCCAGTACTTC.

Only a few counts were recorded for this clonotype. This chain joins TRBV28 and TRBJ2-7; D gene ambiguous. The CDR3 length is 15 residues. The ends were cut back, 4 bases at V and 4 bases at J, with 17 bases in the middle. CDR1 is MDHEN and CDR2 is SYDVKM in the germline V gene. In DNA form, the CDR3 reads TGTGCCAGCAGTTCGGTCGGTCTTCAGGTTTACGAGCAGTACTTC. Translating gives CASSSVGLQVYEQYF.

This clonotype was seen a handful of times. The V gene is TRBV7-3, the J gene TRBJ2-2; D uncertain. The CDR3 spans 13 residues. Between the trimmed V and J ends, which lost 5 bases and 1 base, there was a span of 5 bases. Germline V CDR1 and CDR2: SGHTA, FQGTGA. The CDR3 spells CASSPRNTGELFF. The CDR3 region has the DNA TGTGCCAGCAGCCCCCGGAACACCGGGGAGCTGTTTTTT.

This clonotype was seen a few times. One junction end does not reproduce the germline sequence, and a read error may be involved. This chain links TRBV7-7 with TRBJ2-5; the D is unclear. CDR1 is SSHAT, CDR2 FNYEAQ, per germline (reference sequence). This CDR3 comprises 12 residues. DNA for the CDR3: TGTGCTAGCAGCTACGACCAGGAGACCCAGTACTTC. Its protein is CASSYDQETQYF. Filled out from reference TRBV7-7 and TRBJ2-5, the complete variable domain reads GAGVSQSPRYKVTKRGQDVTLRCDPISSHATLYWYQQALGQGPEFLTYFNYEAQPDKSGLPSDRFSAERPEGSISTLTIQRTEQRDSAMYRCASSYDQETQYFGPGTRLLVL.

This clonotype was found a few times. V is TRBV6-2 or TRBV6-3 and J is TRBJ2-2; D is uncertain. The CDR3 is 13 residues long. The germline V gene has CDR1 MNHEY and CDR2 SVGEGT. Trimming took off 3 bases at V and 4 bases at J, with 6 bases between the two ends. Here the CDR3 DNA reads TGTGCCAGCAGTTATATAGGCACCGGGGAGCTGTTTTTT. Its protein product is CASSYIGTGELFF.

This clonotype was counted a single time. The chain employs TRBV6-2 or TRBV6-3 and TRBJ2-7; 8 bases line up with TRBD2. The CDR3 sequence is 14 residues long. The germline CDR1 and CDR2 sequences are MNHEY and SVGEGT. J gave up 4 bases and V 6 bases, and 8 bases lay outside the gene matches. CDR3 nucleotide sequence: TGTGCCAGCAGCCGGAGCGGGAGTGTTTACGAGCAGTACTTC. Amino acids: CASSRSGSVYEQYF.

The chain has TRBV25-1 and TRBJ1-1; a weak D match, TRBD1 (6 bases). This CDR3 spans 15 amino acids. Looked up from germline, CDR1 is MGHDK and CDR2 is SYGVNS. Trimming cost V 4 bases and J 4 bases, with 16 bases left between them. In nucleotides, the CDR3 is TGTGCCAGCAGTGGGAGGGCAGGGGAAGGCACTGAAGCTTTCTTT. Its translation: CASSGRAGEGTEAFF.

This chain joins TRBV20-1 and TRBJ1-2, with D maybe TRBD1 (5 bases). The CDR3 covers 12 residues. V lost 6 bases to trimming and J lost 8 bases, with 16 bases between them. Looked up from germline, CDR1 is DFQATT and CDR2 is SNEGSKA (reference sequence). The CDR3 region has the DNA TGCAGTGCCCCGGCCGGGGCGGAGGGCTACACCTTC. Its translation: CSAPAGAEGYTF.

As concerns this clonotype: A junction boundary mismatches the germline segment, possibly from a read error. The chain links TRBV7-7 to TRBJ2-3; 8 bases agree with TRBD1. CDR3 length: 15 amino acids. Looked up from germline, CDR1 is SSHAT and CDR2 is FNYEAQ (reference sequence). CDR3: CASSPGQGSLDTQYF. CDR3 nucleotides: TGTGCTAGCAGCCCAGGACAGGGAAGTCTAGATACGCAGTATTTT.

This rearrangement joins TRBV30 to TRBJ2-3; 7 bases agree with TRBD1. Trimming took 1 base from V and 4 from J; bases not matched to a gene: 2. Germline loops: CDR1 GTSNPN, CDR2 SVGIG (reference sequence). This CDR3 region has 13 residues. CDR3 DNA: TGTGCCTGGAGTGCTACAGGGGCAGATACGCAGTATTTT. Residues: CAWSATGADTQYF.

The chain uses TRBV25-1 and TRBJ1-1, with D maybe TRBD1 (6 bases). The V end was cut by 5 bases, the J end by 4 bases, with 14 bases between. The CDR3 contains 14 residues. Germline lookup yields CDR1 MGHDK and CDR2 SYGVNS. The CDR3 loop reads CASSPIGGSTEAFF. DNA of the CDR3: TGTGCCAGCAGTCCTATAGGGGGGAGCACTGAAGCTTTCTTT.

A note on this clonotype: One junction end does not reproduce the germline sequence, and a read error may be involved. The CDR3: CASSLAGYNSPLHF. CDR3 nucleotide sequence: TGTGCCAGCAGCTTGGCAGGGTATAATTCACCCCTCCACTTT. The V and J genes are TRBV5-1 and TRBJ1-6, with D tentatively TRBD1 (5 bases). The CDR3 consists of 14 residues. The germline V gene has CDR1 SGHRS and CDR2 YFSETQ.

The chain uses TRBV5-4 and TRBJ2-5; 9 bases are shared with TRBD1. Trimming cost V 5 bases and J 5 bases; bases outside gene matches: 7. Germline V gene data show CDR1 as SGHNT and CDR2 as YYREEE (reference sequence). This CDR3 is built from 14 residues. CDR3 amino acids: CASRPGQGGETQYF. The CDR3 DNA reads TGTGCCAGCAGACCGGGACAGGGAGGGGAGACCCAGTACTTC.

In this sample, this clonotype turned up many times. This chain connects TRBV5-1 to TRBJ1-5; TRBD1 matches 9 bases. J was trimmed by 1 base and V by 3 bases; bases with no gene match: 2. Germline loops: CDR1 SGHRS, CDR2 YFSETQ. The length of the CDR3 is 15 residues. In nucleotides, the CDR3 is TGCGCCAGCAGCTCGACAGGGGGAAGCAATCAGCCCCAGCATTTT. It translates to CASSSTGGSNQPQHF.

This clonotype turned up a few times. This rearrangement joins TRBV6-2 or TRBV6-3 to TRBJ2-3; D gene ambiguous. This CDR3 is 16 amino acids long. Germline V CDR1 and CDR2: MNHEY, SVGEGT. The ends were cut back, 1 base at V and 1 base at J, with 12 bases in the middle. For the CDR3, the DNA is TGTGCCAGCAGTTACTTGGTAAACCCACGCACAGATACGCAGTATTTT. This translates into CASSYLVNPRTDTQYF.

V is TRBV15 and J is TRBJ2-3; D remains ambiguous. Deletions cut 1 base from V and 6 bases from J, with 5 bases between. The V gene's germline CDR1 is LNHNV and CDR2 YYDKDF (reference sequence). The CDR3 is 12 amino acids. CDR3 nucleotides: TGTGCCACCAGCAGAGTGTGGGATACGCAGTATTTT. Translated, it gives CATSRVWDTQYF.